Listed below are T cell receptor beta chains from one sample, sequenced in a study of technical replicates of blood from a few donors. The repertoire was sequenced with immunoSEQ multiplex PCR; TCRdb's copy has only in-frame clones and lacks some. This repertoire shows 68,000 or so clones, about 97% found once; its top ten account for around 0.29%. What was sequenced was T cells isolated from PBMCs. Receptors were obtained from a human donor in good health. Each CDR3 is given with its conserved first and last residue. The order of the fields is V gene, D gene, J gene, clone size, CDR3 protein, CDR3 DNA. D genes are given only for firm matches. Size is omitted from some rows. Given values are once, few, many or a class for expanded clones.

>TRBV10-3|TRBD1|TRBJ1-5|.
CAISESLDRPNQPQHF
TGTGCCATCAGTGAGTCTCTGGACAGGCCCAATCAGCCCCAGCATTTT
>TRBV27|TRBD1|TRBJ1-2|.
CASSFHPRTGGYGYTF
TGTGCCAGCAGTTTTCACCCCCGGACAGGGGGCTATGGCTACACCTTC
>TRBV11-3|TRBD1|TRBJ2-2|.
CASSDMTGVNTGELFF
TGTGCCAGCAGCGACATGACAGGGGTGAACACCGGGGAGCTGTTTTTT
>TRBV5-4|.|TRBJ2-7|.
CASSLGGRPYEQYF
TGTGCCAGCAGCTTGGGTGGGAGACCCTACGAGCAGTACTTC
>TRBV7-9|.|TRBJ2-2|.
CASSLVETDTGELFF
TGTGCCAGCAGCTTAGTGGAGACGGATACCGGGGAGCTGTTTTTT
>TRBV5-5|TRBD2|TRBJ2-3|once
CASSFRGRVTDTQYF
TGTGCCAGCAGCTTTCGCGGGAGGGTCACAGATACGCAGTATTTT
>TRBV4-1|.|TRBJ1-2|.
CASRHPLSSNYGYTF
TGCGCCAGCAGACACCCGCTCTCCTCTAACTATGGCTACACCTTC
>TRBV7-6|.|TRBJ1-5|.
CASSYNSNQPQHF
TGTGCCAGCAGTTATAATAGCAATCAGCCCCAGCATTTT
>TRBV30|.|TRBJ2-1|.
CAWSGNEDYRYEQFF
TGTGCCTGGAGTGGTAATGAAGACTACCGTTATGAGCAGTTCTTC
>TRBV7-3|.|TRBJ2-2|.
CASSTNSDTGELFF
TGTGCCAGCAGCACCAACTCTGACACCGGGGAGCTGTTTTTT
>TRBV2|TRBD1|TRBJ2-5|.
CASREDRALETQYF
TGTGCCAGCAGAGAAGACAGGGCCCTAGAGACCCAGTACTTC
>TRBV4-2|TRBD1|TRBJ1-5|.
CASSQVTAGGYSNQPQHF
TGTGCCAGCAGCCAAGTCACGGCAGGGGGCTATAGCAATCAGCCCCAGCATTTT
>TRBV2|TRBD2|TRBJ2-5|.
CATRRGLAEETQYF
TGTGCCACCCGTAGGGGACTAGCGGAAGAGACCCAGTACTTC
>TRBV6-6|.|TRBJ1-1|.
CASSPKTYTENTEAFF
TGTGCCAGCAGCCCTAAGACATATACAGAGAACACTGAAGCTTTCTTT